This T cell receptor beta chain originates from a study of post-analysis software for immune sequencing data. Across the whole study: The cohort encompassed relapsing-remitting, secondary progressive and progressive-relapsing multiple sclerosis disease courses.

Broader study findings: Roughly five TRBV segments were more frequent in patients than controls; TRBV5-6, TRBV5-1 and TRBV20-1 belonged to this group. Multiple sclerosis patients showed significantly lower normalized Chao1 diversity than controls did.

Remarks on this clonotype: What it binds is not known.

Unique-molecular-identifier-tagged TCR beta cDNA libraries were used. TCRdb reprocessed the PCR reads with MiXCR, giving one entry per CDR3 protein. Of 350,000 to 450,000 distinct CDR3 sequences listed, about 40% are singletons. CDR1 and CDR2 from the germline V gene are SGHRS and YFSETQ. The CDR3 spans 13 residues. Trimming pared 4 bases from V and 7 bases from J, leaving 14 bases between. The chain combines TRBV5-1 with TRBJ1-2; D is perhaps TRBD1 (5 bases). Sequenced: blood. This receptor was identified in a girl aged 2 to 9 with multiple sclerosis. The CDR3 nucleotides read TGCGCCAGCAGCCTGGGGCAGGGCTTTGGCTACACCTTC. It is translated as CASSLGQGFGYTF.